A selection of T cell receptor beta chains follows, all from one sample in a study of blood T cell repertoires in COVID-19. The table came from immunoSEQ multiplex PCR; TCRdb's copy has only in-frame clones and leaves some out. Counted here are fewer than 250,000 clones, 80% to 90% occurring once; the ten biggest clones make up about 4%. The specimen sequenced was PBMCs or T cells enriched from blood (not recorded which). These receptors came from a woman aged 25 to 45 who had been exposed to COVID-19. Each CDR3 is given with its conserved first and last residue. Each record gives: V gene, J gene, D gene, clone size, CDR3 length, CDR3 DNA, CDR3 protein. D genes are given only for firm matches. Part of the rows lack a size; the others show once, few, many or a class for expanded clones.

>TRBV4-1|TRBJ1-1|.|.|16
TGCGCCAGCAGCCAAGCTCGAGGAGGGTTGATCACTGAAGCTTTCTTT
CASSQARGGLITEAFF
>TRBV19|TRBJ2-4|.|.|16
TGTGCCAGTAGTTTCAGGGGTCCAATGGCCAAAAACATTCAGTACTTC
CASSFRGPMAKNIQYF
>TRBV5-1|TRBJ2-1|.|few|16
TGCGCCAGCAGCTTGAGTGGCAGAAGCTCCTACAATGAGCAGTTCTTC
CASSLSGRSSYNEQFF
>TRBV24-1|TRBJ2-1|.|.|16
TGTGCCACCAGTGACACACGACAGGCCGGCTACAATGAGCAGTTCTTC
CATSDTRQAGYNEQFF
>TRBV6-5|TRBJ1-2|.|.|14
TGTGCCAGCAGTCCTCTGACAGTTAACTATGGCTACACCTTC
CASSPLTVNYGYTF
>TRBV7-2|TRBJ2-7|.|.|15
TGTGCCAGCAGCCTCTCTAGAGAGACCTCCTACGAGCAGTACTTC
CASSLSRETSYEQYF
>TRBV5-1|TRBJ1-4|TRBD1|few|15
TGCGCCAGCAGCCCGACCCCTGACAGGGTTGAAAAACTGTTTTTT
CASSPTPDRVEKLFF
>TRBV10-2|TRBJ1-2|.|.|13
TGCGCCAGCAGTCGGGACACTTCCTATGGCTACACCTTC
CASSRDTSYGYTF
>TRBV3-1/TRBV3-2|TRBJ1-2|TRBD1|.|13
TGTGCCAGCAGCCGGCAGGGGGCCCTAGGCTACACCTTC
CASSRQGALGYTF
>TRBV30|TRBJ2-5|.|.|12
TGTGCCTGGAAGCGTGATTCGGAGACCCAGTACTTC
CAWKRDSETQYF
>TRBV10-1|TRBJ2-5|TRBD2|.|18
TGCGCCAGCAGTGATCTTCCTATTCCGGGACTAGCGGAAGAGACCCAGTACTTC
CASSDLPIPGLAEETQYF
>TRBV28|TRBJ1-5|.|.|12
TGTGCCAGCAGTTCGGGGAATCAGCCCCAGCATTTT
CASSSGNQPQHF
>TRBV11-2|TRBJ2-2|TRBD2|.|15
TGTGCCAGCAGCTTCCGGGACTACTACACCGGGGAGCTGTTTTTT
CASSFRDYYTGELFF
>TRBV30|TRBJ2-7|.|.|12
TGTGCCTGCCCAAAGGGGGCCTACGAGCAGTACTTC
CACPKGAYEQYF
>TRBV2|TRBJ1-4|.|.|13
TGTGCCAGCAAGGGAACGGGGAATGAAAAACTGTTTTTT
CASKGTGNEKLFF
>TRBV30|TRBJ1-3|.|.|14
TGTGCCTGGACCCCGGGAGGCTCTGGAAACACCATATATTTT
CAWTPGGSGNTIYF
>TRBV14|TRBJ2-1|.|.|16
TGTGCCAGCAGCCAAGGACGGGAGAGGACCTACAATGAGCAGTTCTTC
CASSQGRERTYNEQFF
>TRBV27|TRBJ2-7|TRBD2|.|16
TGTGCCAGCAGTTTATCGCCTAGCGGGGTCTCCTACGAGCAGTACTTC
CASSLSPSGVSYEQYF
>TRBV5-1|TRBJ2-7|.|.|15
TGCGCCAGCAGCTTACCGACTAGGAGGCGGGACGAGCAGTACTTC
CASSLPTRRRDEQYF
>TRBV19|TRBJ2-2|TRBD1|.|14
TGTGCCAGTAGCCGACAGGGGACTACCGGGGAGCTGTTTTTT
CASSRQGTTGELFF
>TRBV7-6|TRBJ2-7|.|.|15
TGTGCCAGCAGCTATCGAGGGGGACCGGAGGACGAGCAGTACTTC
CASSYRGGPEDEQYF
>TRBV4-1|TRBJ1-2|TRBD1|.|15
TGCGCCAGCAGCCAAGTGGGACAGTTTCCCTATGGCTACACCTTC
CASSQVGQFPYGYTF
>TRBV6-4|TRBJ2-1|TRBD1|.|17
TGTGCCAGCAGTGAGAATGCGAGGACAGGGTTGTACAATGAGCAGTTCTTC
CASSENARTGLYNEQFF
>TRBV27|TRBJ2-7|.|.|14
TGTGCCAGCAGTACCGGGGACACTGGAGGCGAGCAGTACTTC
CASSTGDTGGEQYF
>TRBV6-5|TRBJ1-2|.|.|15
TGTGCCAGCAGTCTCATATTTGGGGGGGCAGCTGGCTACACCTTC
CASSLIFGGAAGYTF
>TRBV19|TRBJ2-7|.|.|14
TGTGCCAGTAGTATACTAGGATCGGCTAACGAGCAGTACTTC
CASSILGSANEQYF
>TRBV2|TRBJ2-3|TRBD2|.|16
TGTGCCAGCAGTGCCTGGACTAGCGGGATCGAAGCTACGCAGTATTTT
CASSAWTSGIEATQYF
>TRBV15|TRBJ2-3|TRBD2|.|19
TGTGCCACTACTGCGGGACGGTTAATAGCGGGAGGGTCCGCAGATACGCAGTATTTT
CATTAGRLIAGGSADTQYF
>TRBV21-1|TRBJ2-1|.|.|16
TGTGCCAGCAGCAAAGTGAGGTGCAGCTCCTACAATGAGCAGTTCTTC
CASSKVRCSSYNEQFF
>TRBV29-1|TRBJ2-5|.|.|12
TGCAGCGTTCGCACAGGACAAGAGACCCAGTACTTC
CSVRTGQETQYF
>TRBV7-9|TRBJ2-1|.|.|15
TGTGCCAGCAGCTTAGTTGCAGGGTACTACAATGAGCAGTTCTTC
CASSLVAGYYNEQFF
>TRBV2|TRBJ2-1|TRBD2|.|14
TGTGCCAGCTTGAACCAGCGGGAGCACAATGAGCAGTTCTTC
CASLNQREHNEQFF
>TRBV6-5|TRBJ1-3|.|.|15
TGTGCCAGCAGTCACCAAGGGGTCTCTGGAAACACCATATATTTT
CASSHQGVSGNTIYF
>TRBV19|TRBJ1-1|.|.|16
TGTGCCAGTAGTATTTGGCAGACTTCTATGAACACTGAAGCTTTCTTT
CASSIWQTSMNTEAFF
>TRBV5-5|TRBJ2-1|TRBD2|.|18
TGTGCCAGCAGCAAGGGACTAGCGGGATGGGGTTCATACAATGAGCAGTTCTTC
CASSKGLAGWGSYNEQFF
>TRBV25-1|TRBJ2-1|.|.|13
TGTGCCAGCCAGGAGGTAGCAGACAATGAGCAGTTCTTC
CASQEVADNEQFF